This TCR beta chain was sequenced in a study of human T cells and chemical hapten exposure (dated by TCRdb to the early 2020s). For the study in its entirety: For sensitization, 2% DPC in acetone was applied to an approximately 2 cm by approximately 2 cm area of upper inner arm skin. Twenty-nine alopecia patients provided blood for TCR sequencing at one to four time points (pre-sensitization, 2, 6 and 24 weeks). Weekly therapeutic DPC doses were additionally applied to the scalp of patients throughout the approximately 25-week study period. The patient cohort, mostly female, included alopecia areata with under or over 50% scalp involvement, alopecia totalis and alopecia universalis. Blood samples were taken from patients before sensitization (week 0) and at 2, 6 and about 24 weeks after DPC sensitization. In alopecia patients, the study followed how the peripheral blood TCR repertoire changed in vivo over primary and secondary sensitization to diphenylcyclopropenone (DPC), a hapten. The libraries were sequenced as a pool, and the TCR yield per sample differed mostly because of small variations in library volumes within the pool. Patch testing was performed on the upper back with Finn chambers containing 0.01% DPC, and the patch tests were scored after 6 days according to International Contact Dermatitis Research Group standards. The research as a whole found: Repeated subsampling changed both the strength of the expansion versus patch-test correlation and the threshold at which that correlation became significant. Compared with pre-sensitization or healthy control sets, expanded TCRs formed significantly more large CDR3 similarity clusters, which is consistent with antigen-driven responses. No change with DPC sensitization was found in the number of TCRs above 1 in 1000 frequency, and no evidence of global repertoire structure alterations was found. A positive correlation was found between the number of PT1 expanded TCRs and patch test score, with significance reached at thresholds 8, 16 and 32 but not 4. Because every patient had alopecia, a presumed autoimmune disease, the patients' immune response might differ from that of healthy individuals.

V loses 5 bases at its end and J loses 3 bases; junction bases beyond the gene matches: 13. According to the germline V gene (reference sequence), CDR1 reads PRHDT and CDR2 reads FYEKMQ. The CDR3 goes from the cysteine to the phenylalanine over 16 residues. CDR3 DNA only is kept here, 48 bases in frame from base 1. The time point label of this sample denotes: pre-sensitization, week 0. The intended sense of this specimen's treatment or condition label: therapeutic diphenylcyclopropenone sensitization with weekly scalp DPC. At every patch-test visit, the blood draw took place before the patch test was put on. To be eligible, patients had to be aged 18 to 70, diagnosed with alopecia and judged suitable for DPC therapy, while pregnant patients were excluded. Total RNA was extracted from unfractionated whole blood collected in Tempus Blood RNA tubes. This clonotype showed up many times. Its antigen is currently not known. Nothing much larger sits one base from this clone, and base qualities are not available.

Receptor libraries were prepared by RACE. The run used a NextSeq 500. Library preparation attached unique molecular identifiers to individual cDNA molecules for quantitative, reproducible TCR counting. For every blood RNA sample, sequencing covered both the TCR alpha and TCR beta chains. The source study handled its data this way. A median of roughly 98,000 TCRs per sample was observed, with a range of roughly 23,224 to 750,000. The Decombinator software suite was used to annotate the V, J and CDR3 of the TCR reads. For the PS versus PT1 abundance plots, all samples were subsampled to the same number of TCRs (28,000). TCRs were defined as expanded if absent before sensitization and observed at least eight times at the 2-week time point. TCRdb itself trimmed the public reads at Q25 with fastp, ran MiXCR and retained productive beta chains. Records with the same CDR3 protein are collapsed into one entry carrying the most frequent genes and DNA. V and J calls and clone size were set by TCRdb, not the authors. The sample has 350,000 to 450,000 distinct CDR3 sequences on record, about 5.1% of them singletons. The ten most abundant clones make up approximately 2.8% of the sample.

The chain joins TRBV13 to TRBJ2-7; 7 junctional bases match TRBD2. This receptor was identified in a woman in her forties or fifties with alopecia areata. Some clones in this sample may be carry-over from other donors' samples. This specimen was whole blood, taken in connection with sensitization to the hapten diphenylcyclopropenone (DPC). The CDR3 in this case is CASSPALAGRHYEQYF. Here is the DNA: TGTGCCAGCAGCCCTGCCTTAGCCGGGAGGCACTACGAGCAGTACTTC.